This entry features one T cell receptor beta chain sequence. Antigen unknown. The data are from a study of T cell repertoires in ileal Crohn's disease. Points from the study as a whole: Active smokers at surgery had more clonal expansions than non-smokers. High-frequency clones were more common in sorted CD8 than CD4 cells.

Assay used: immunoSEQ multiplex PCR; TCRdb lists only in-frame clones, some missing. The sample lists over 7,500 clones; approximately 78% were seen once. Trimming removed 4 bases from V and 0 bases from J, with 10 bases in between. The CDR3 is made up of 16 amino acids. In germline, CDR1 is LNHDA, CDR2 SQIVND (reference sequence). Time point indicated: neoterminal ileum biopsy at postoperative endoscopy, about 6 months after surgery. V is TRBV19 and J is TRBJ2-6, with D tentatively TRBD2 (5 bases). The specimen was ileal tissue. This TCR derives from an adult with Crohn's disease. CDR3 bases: TGTGCCAGTAGTAGGGAGACGAGCTCTGGGGCCAACGTCCTGACTTTC. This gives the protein CASSRETSSGANVLTF.